One and the same sample provided the 13 T cell receptor beta chains below, sequenced in a study of shared clonotypes between healthy human individuals. Clones were read by immunoSEQ multiplex PCR, and TCRdb kept only the in-frame ones, dropping some. The sample yields around 510,000 clones, around 96% seen once. Material: naive CD4+ T cells sorted from blood. The subset here: CD45RA+ positively selected. These TCRs come from a woman aged 25-40 years in good health.

The rearrangement uses TRBV28 and TRBJ1-1; D is unclear. Trimming left V 7 bases short and J 11 bases short, with 17 bases between. Germline assignment: CDR1 MDHEN and CDR2 SYDVKM. The CDR3 has 12 amino acids. CDR3 protein: CASTLQDGRAFF. CDR3 DNA sequence: TGTGCCAGCACACTCCAAGACGGTAGGGCTTTCTTT.

The chain combines TRBV15 with TRBJ2-7; TRBD1 is a possible D gene (5 bases). Germline CDR1 LNHNV, CDR2 YYDKDF (reference sequence). V lost 6 bases and J lost 5, with 14 bases in between. The CDR3 is 13 amino acids. The CDR3 bases are TGTGCCACCAGTAAAAGGGGCGGCCACGAGCAGTACTTC. Its protein is CATSKRGGHEQYF.

The V call is TRBV5-1, the J call TRBJ1-6, with D maybe TRBD1 (5 bases). Trimming removed 3 bases at V and 9 bases at J, with 22 bases between. The germline CDR1 and CDR2 sequences are SGHRS and YFSETQ. The CDR3 is 17 amino acids. The CDR3 bases are TGCGCCAGCAGCTCCCGACCAGGGATGTGGGAAGGTTCACCCCTCCACTTT. This sequence encodes CASSSRPGMWEGSPLHF.

The genes are TRBV7-9 and TRBJ2-1; 9 bases match TRBD1. The CDR3 sequence is 15 residues long. The V gene end was trimmed by 1 base and the J gene end by 3 bases; junction bases not matched to a gene: 1. In germline, CDR1 is SEHNR, CDR2 FQNEAQ (reference sequence). DNA for the CDR3: TGTGCCAGCAGCTTAGGACAGGGGGGCTACAATGAGCAGTTCTTC. It is translated as CASSLGQGGYNEQFF.

The genes are TRBV2 and TRBJ1-5; D is unresolved. This CDR3 has 13 residues. Between the trimmed V and J ends, which lost 5 bases and 10 bases, there was a span of 15 bases. The V gene's germline CDR1 is SNHLY and CDR2 FYNNEI. In DNA, the CDR3 is TGTGCCAGCAGTCCCGAGCCTTACAGACCCCAGCATTTT. Translating gives CASSPEPYRPQHF.

V gene TRBV11-2 combines with J gene TRBJ2-1; D perhaps matches TRBD2 (5 bases). Looked up from germline, CDR1 is SGHAT and CDR2 is FQNNGV. The CDR3 runs to 14 residues. The V gene lost 4 bases and the J gene lost 7 bases, with 14 bases spanning the gap. In DNA form, the CDR3 reads TGTGCCAGCAGCTCAACTAGTCGTCTGAATGAGCAGTTCTTC. Amino acids: CASSSTSRLNEQFF.

J is TRBJ2-1 and V is TRBV9, with 15 positions matching TRBD2. The ends lost 3 bases at V and 10 bases at J; junction bases unmatched: 8. The CDR3 is 16 residues long. Germline CDR1 is SGDLS and CDR2 is YYNGEE. Written as DNA, the CDR3 is TGTGCCAGCAGCGCCGGACTAGCGGGAGGGCCTAGAGAGCAGTTCTTC. Translated: CASSAGLAGGPREQFF.

V and J are TRBV28 and TRBJ1-2, with no clear D. The germline V gene has CDR1 MDHEN and CDR2 SYDVKM. Trimming shortened V by 3 bases and J by 5 bases, and 10 bases separated the two germline ends. This CDR3 has 13 amino acids. CDR3: CASSLTPRYGYTF. In DNA, the CDR3 is TGTGCCAGCAGTTTGACGCCCAGGTATGGCTACACCTTC.

This sequence joins TRBV2 and TRBJ2-3; tentatively, D is TRBD1 or TRBD2 (5 bases each). This CDR3 contains 15 residues. The germline V and J ends were trimmed by 6 bases and 0 bases, with 13 bases remaining between them. CDR1 SNHLY and CDR2 FYNNEI come from the germline V gene. The CDR3 DNA reads TGTGCCAGCAGACCCACAGGACTTAGCACAGATACGCAGTATTTT. Amino acid sequence: CASRPTGLSTDTQYF.

The chain uses TRBV5-1 and TRBJ2-5; TRBD2 matches at 9 bases. The CDR3 totals 14 residues. V gave up 10 bases and J gave up 5 bases; unmatched junction bases: 12. The germline V gene has CDR1 SGHRS and CDR2 YFSETQ. CDR3 region: CASARAGGPETQYF. CDR3 coding DNA: TGCGCCTCGGCGAGGGCGGGAGGGCCCGAGACCCAGTACTTC.

The CDR3, as DNA: TGTGCCAGCAGGCTACGGGACACTCAGTTATATGGCTACACCTTC. Its translation is CASRLRDTQLYGYTF. The chain couples TRBV6-5 to TRBJ1-2; a possible D gene is TRBD1 (6 bases). CDR3 length: 15 residues. With 6 bases removed from V and 5 bases from J, the gap between germline ends came to 19 bases. The V gene's germline CDR1 is MNHEY and CDR2 SVGAGI.

The chain recombines TRBV6-5 with TRBJ1-2; D may be TRBD1 (6 bases). Germline V gene data show CDR1 as MNHEY and CDR2 as SVGAGI. CDR3 length: 15 amino acids. The V gene lost 8 bases and the J gene lost 1 base, with 17 bases spanning the gap. The CDR3 nucleotides are TGTGCCAGCGGCCAGAGGGGGGCCTATAACTATGGCTACACCTTC. Protein: CASGQRGAYNYGYTF.

The chain has TRBV7-9 and TRBJ2-7, with 7 nucleotides matching TRBD1. The CDR3 extends over 18 amino acids. V gave up 5 bases and J gave up 5 bases; unmatched junction bases: 21. Germline V gene sequence: CDR1 SEHNR, CDR2 FQNEAQ (reference sequence). CDR3 coding DNA: TGTGCCAGCAGCACGCGTTACACGGGACAGCGAGTCGTCCACGAGCAGTACTTC. It specifies CASSTRYTGQRVVHEQYF.